These 21 T cell receptor beta chains were sequenced from one sample in a study of cytomegalovirus exposure and HLA in healthy donors. In the PCR, 60 Vbeta and 13 Jbeta primers were used. Libraries were prepared by immunoSEQ multiplex PCR; TCRdb keeps only in-frame clonotypes and omits some of them. The sample lists over 150,000 clones, around 77% occurring once. Specimen: PBMCs. The receptors were sampled from a man younger than 45 in good health and CMV-seropositive.

This chain uses TRBV5-1 with TRBJ2-5, with 8 bases identical to TRBD2. The germline V gene encodes CDR1 SGHRS and CDR2 YFSETQ. V lost 1 base and J lost 5; bases outside the gene matches: 4. The CDR3 is 14 amino acids. The CDR3 bases are TGCGCCAGCAGCTTGATCGGGGGGGCCGAGACCCAGTACTTC. Its translation is CASSLIGGAETQYF.

The V and J genes are TRBV7-9 and TRBJ2-5, with TRBD2 matching over 7 bases. The V segment lost 6 bases and the J segment 2 bases; nucleotides outside the gene matches: 15. Per germline, CDR1 SEHNR and CDR2 FQNEAQ (reference sequence). The CDR3 has 17 amino acids. CDR3 sequence reads: CASSTGTSSGIQETQYF. DNA for the CDR3: TGTGCCAGCAGTACCGGGACCTCAAGCGGGATACAAGAGACCCAGTACTTC.

The rearrangement links TRBV5-6 to TRBJ2-1, with a possible D match to TRBD1 (5 bases). Germline V gene data show CDR1 as SGHDT and CDR2 as YYEEEE. With 2 bases removed from V and 0 bases from J, the gap between germline ends came to 12 bases. The CDR3 runs to 16 residues. The CDR3 region is CASSFLDTGSYNEQFF. CDR3 DNA: TGTGCCAGCAGCTTTCTAGACACAGGCTCCTACAATGAGCAGTTCTTC.

The chain combines TRBV30 with TRBJ1-6, with TRBD1 matching 11 bases. V lost 5 bases to trimming and J lost 7 bases; unmatched junction nucleotides: 1. This CDR3 contains 13 residues. The germline V gene has CDR1 GTSNPN and CDR2 SVGIG (reference sequence). The CDR3 sequence is CAWGQGANSPLHF. DNA for the CDR3: TGTGCCTGGGGACAGGGGGCAAATTCACCCCTCCACTTT.

The gene calls are TRBV27 and TRBJ2-3; TRBD2 matches 16 bases. Germline V gives CDR1 MNHEY, CDR2 SMNVEV (reference sequence). After removal of 4 bases from V and 2 bases from J, the junction contained 9 bases not matched to a gene. The CDR3 is made up of 19 amino acids. The CDR3 reads CASSSPGTSGGAFTDTQYF. For the CDR3, the DNA is TGTGCCAGCAGTTCCCCCGGGACTAGCGGGGGGGCCTTCACAGATACGCAGTATTTT.

The V call is TRBV11-2, the J call TRBJ2-5; D is possibly TRBD2 (5 bases). The J call may be mistaken, given a closer DNA end match to TRBJ2-7. CDR3 length equals 14 residues. Germline CDR1 SGHAT, CDR2 FQNNGV. The CDR3 reads CASSPRTASYEQYF. DNA for the CDR3: TGTGCCAGCAGCCCCCGGACTGCTTCCTACGAGCAGTACTTC.

The chain links TRBV27 to TRBJ2-3, with TRBD2 matching 9 bases. The V gene end was trimmed by 10 bases and the J gene end by 1 base; junction bases not matched to a gene: 6. The germline V gene encodes CDR1 MNHEY and CDR2 SMNVEV (reference sequence). The CDR3 is made up of 14 amino acids. Here the CDR3 reads CATHLAGGTDTQYF. Here the CDR3 DNA reads TGTGCCACCCATTTAGCGGGGGGCACAGATACGCAGTATTTT.

This rearrangement joins TRBV27 to TRBJ2-3, with 7 bases that match TRBD1. The CDR3 is 13 residues long. Per germline, CDR1 MNHEY and CDR2 SMNVEV (reference sequence). Unmatched junction bases numbered 2, after V lost 6 bases and J lost 2 bases. CDR3 region: CASRDRYTDTQYF. The CDR3 region has the DNA TGTGCCAGCAGGGACAGGTACACAGATACGCAGTATTTT.

V gene TRBV4-3 combines with J gene TRBJ2-6; tentatively, D is TRBD1 (5 bases). This CDR3 is built from 15 residues. CDR1 and CDR2 from the germline V gene are LGHNA and YSLEER. The V end was cut by 4 bases, the J end by 1 base, with 8 bases between. The CDR3 DNA sequence: TGCGCCAGCAGCCCCAGACAGTCTGGGGCCAACGTCCTGACTTTC. It specifies CASSPRQSGANVLTF.

The rearrangement uses TRBV30 and TRBJ2-7; D gene unclear. Germline assignment: CDR1 GTSNPN and CDR2 SVGIG (reference sequence). The CDR3 covers 11 residues. Between the trimmed V and J ends, which lost 0 bases and 5 bases, there was a span of 5 bases. In nucleotides, the CDR3 is TGTGCCTGGAGTGTCGGTAACGAGCAGTACTTC. Amino acid sequence: CAWSVGNEQYF.

The gene calls are TRBV9 and TRBJ2-7, with D unclear. Trimming removed 0 bases from V and 6 bases from J, with 13 bases in between. The CDR3 is 14 residues long. Germline-derived CDR1 and CDR2 are SGDLS and YYNGEE. The DNA for the CDR3 is TGTGCCAGCAGCGTAGCCGGCGGCGGCAGCGAGCAGTACTTC. Translation: CASSVAGGGSEQYF.

The rearrangement joins TRBV29-1 to TRBJ1-1, with D possibly matching TRBD1 (6 bases). Germline CDR1 is SQVTM and CDR2 is ANQGSEA. This CDR3 spans 11 amino acids. Trimming cost V 3 bases and J 10 bases, with 12 bases left between them. Written as DNA, the CDR3 is TGCAGCGTTGAGGGTGGGACACTAGCTTTCTTT. Its protein is CSVEGGTLAFF.

V usage is TRBV29-1 and J usage is TRBJ2-1; D is undetermined. V shed 4 bases and J shed 6 bases, with 4 bases lying between them. The CDR3 loop spans 10 amino acids. CDR1 and CDR2 (germline): SQVTM, ANQGSEA. CDR3 sequence: CSVVVNEQFF. The CDR3 DNA is TGCAGCGTTGTAGTCAATGAGCAGTTCTTC.

The V gene is TRBV2, the J gene TRBJ2-3, with D tentatively TRBD2 (7 bases). With 8 bases removed from V and 2 bases from J, the gap between germline ends came to 17 bases. The CDR3 has 15 amino acids. Germline assignment: CDR1 SNHLY and CDR2 FYNNEI. For the CDR3, the DNA is TGTGCCAGCGAGGGGGGGGAAGACCACACAGATACGCAGTATTTT. It specifies CASEGGEDHTDTQYF.

A word on this clone: Additional DNA sequences in this sample encode the identical CDR3. This chain links TRBV5-1 with TRBJ1-5; D gene uncertain. Germline V gene data show CDR1 as SGHRS and CDR2 as YFSETQ. V was clipped by 0 bases and J by 6 bases, with 10 bases between them. The CDR3 sequence is 14 residues long. The CDR3 DNA is TGCGCCAGCAGCTTGGGGTCGGGTGGTCAGCCCCAGCATTTT. Residues: CASSLGSGGQPQHF. The full variable domain, with the rest looked up from reference TRBV5-1 and TRBJ1-5, is KAGVTQTPRYLIKTRGQQVTLSCSPISGHRSVSWYQQTPGQGLQFLFEYFSETQRNKGNFPGRFSGRQFSNSRSEMNVSTLELGDSALYLCASSLGSGGQPQHFGDGTRLSIL.

The CDR3 bases are TGCGCCAGCAGCCGCAGGGACAGGGGGTTCACAGATACGCAGTATTTT. It is translated as CASSRRDRGFTDTQYF. V usage is TRBV4-3 and J usage is TRBJ2-3; TRBD1 agrees at 11 bases. Germline V lookup: CDR1 LGHNA, CDR2 YSLEER. This CDR3 contains 16 residues. The V gene end was trimmed by 4 bases and the J gene end by 2 bases; junction bases not matched to a gene: 5.

The chain couples TRBV2 to TRBJ1-5; 8 positions match TRBD1. V lost 5 bases, J lost 7 bases, and 7 bases stayed unmatched. The V gene's germline CDR1 is SNHLY and CDR2 FYNNEI. The CDR3 totals 14 residues. The CDR3 DNA reads TGTGCCAGCAGTTCCTGGACAGGGTCGCAGCCCCAGCATTTT. This codes for CASSSWTGSQPQHF.

The rearrangement links TRBV5-1 to TRBJ2-5, with a possible D match to TRBD1 (6 bases). Germline V gene sequence: CDR1 SGHRS, CDR2 YFSETQ. The length of the CDR3 is 13 residues. V was pared by 1 base and J by 5 bases, with 9 bases between. CDR3 in DNA: TGCGCCAGCAGCTTGCACAGGGCGGAGACCCAGTACTTC. Amino acids: CASSLHRAETQYF.

V is TRBV6-1 and J is TRBJ2-7; 10 nucleotides align to TRBD1. The V gene's germline CDR1 is MNHNS and CDR2 SASEGT. Losses at the gene ends were 1 base for V and 7 bases for J; bases not matched to a gene: 4. The CDR3 is 14 amino acids. The chain's CDR3 is CASSEGTGGKEQYF. CDR3 coding DNA: TGTGCCAGCAGTGAAGGGACAGGGGGGAAGGAGCAGTACTTC.

The rearrangement uses TRBV5-1 and TRBJ2-1, with a weak D call TRBD2 (5 bases). Germline V CDR1 and CDR2: SGHRS, YFSETQ. V was cut by 4 bases and J by 1 base, with 9 bases left in between. The CDR3 covers 14 residues. CDR3 nucleotide sequence: TGCGCCAGCAGCATTGAGGGATCCTACAATGAGCAGTTCTTC. As protein: CASSIEGSYNEQFF.

As concerns this clone: The same CDR3 also results from other DNA sequences found in this sample. The genes are TRBV2 and TRBJ1-4; D gene ambiguous. The germline gives CDR1 SNHLY, CDR2 FYNNEI. V lost 7 bases to trimming and J lost 5 bases, with 11 bases between them. This CDR3 spans 13 amino acids. DNA of the CDR3: TGTGCCAGCACGAACAGTTTAAATGAAAAACTGTTTTTT. Its translation is CASTNSLNEKLFF.